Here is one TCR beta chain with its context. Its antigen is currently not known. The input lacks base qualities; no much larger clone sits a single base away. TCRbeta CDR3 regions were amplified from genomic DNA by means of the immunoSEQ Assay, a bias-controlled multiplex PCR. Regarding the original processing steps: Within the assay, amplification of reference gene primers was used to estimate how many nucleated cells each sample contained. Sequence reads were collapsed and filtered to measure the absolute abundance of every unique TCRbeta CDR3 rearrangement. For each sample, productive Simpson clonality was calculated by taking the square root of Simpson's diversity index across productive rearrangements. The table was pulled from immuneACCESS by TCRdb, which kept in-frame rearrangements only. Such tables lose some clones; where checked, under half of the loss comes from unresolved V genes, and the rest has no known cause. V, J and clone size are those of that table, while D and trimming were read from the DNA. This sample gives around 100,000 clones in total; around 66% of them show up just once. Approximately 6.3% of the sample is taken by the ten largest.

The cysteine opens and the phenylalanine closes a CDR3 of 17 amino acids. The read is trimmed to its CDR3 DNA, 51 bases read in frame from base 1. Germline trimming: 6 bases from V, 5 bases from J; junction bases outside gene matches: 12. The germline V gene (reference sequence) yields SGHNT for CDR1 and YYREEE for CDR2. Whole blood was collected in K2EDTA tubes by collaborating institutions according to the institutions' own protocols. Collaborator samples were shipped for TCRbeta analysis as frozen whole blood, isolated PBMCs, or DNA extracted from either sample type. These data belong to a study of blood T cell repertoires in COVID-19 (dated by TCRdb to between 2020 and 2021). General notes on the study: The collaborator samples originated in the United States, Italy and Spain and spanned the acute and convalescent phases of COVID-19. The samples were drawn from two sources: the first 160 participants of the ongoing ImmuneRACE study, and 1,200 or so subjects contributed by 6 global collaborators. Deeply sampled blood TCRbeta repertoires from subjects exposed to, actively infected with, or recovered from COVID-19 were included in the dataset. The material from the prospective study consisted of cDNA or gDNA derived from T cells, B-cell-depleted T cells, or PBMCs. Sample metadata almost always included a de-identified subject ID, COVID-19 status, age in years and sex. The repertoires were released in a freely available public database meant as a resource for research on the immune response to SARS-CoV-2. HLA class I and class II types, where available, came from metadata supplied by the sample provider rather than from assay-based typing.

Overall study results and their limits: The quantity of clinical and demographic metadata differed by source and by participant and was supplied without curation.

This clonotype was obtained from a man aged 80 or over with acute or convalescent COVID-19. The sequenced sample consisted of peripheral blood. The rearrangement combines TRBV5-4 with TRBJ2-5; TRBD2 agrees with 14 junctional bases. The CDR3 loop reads CASKSTGTSGSWETQYF. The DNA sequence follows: TGTGCCAGCAAAAGTACCGGGACTAGCGGGAGTTGGGAGACCCAGTACTTC.